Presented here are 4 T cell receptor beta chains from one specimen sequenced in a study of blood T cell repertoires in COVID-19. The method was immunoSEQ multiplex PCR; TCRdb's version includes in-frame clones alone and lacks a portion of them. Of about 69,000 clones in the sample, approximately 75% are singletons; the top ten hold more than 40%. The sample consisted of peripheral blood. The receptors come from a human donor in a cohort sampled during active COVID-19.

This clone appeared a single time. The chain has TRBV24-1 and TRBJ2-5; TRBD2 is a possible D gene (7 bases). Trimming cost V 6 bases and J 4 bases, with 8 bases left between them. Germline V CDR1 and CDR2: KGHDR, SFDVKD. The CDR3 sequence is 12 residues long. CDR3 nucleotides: TGTGCCACCAGTAGGGGGGGAGAGACCCAGTACTTC. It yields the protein CATSRGGETQYF.

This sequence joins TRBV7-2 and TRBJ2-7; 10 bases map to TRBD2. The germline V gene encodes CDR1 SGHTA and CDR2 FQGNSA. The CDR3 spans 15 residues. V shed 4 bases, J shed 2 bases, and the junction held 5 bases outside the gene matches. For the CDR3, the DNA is TGTGCCAGCAGCTGGAGCGGGGGGGCGGCCTACGAGCAGTACTTC. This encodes CASSWSGGAAYEQYF.

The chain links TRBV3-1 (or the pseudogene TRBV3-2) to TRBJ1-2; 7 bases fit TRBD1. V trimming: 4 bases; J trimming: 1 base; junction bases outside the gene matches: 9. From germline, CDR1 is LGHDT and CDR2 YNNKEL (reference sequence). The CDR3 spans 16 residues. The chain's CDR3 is CASSPRSRDSNYGYTF. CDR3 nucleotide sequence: TGTGCCAGCAGCCCAAGATCACGGGACAGTAACTATGGCTACACCTTC.

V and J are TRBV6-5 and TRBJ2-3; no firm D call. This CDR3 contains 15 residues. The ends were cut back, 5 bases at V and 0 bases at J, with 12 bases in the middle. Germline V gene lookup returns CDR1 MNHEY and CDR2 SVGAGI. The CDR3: CASSRERSSTDTQYF. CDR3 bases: TGTGCCAGCAGTAGAGAGCGTTCTAGCACAGATACGCAGTATTTT.